The rows below give T cell receptor beta chains drawn from one sample of a study of blood T cell repertoires in COVID-19. TCRdb's table, derived via immunoSEQ multiplex PCR, lists solely in-frame clones and lacks some. The table lists some 80,000 clones, more than 65% of them singletons. Sequenced sample: peripheral blood. The source is a woman aged 80 or over with active or convalescent COVID-19. Both conserved end residues are part of each CDR3.

j_gene,v_gene,CDR3aa
TRBJ2-1,TRBV10-3,CAISGGPGNEQFF
TRBJ1-4,TRBV6-5,CASSRDREGEKLFF
TRBJ2-7,TRBV7-3,CASSCRDSQTHEQYF
TRBJ1-5,TRBV6-5,CGVAPSNQPQHF
TRBJ1-2,TRBV28,CASRPPLGLYGYTF
TRBJ2-7,TRBV28,CASRRGQSHEQYF
TRBJ1-4,TRBV9,CASSVDISATNEKLFF
TRBJ2-2,TRBV7-2,CASSSRLAGHTGELFF
TRBJ2-7,TRBV6-2/TRBV6-3,CASSRGGFYEQYF
TRBJ2-1,TRBV5-1,CASSPWTSGVDEQFF
TRBJ1-6,TRBV10-2,CASRTQGAYNSPLHF
TRBJ2-3,TRBV5-4,CASSLAGRTDTQYF
TRBJ1-2,TRBV5-1,CASSPGSNYGYTF
TRBJ2-1,TRBV3-1/TRBV3-2,CASSQVPGTGPYNEQFF
TRBJ1-4,TRBV6-5,CASSYSTPTGGEKLFF
TRBJ1-3,TRBV6-6,CASSYIRGSGNTIYF
TRBJ1-5,TRBV19,CASTLNDGQPQHF
TRBJ1-2,TRBV7-9,CASSLGRREDGYTF
TRBJ1-1,TRBV12-3/TRBV12-4,CASSFGRNTEAFF
TRBJ2-7,TRBV6-1,CASSEAARYEQYF
TRBJ1-4,TRBV12-5,CASGLGTGSGKLFF
TRBJ1-3,TRBV6-6,CASSFGGEGSGNTIYF